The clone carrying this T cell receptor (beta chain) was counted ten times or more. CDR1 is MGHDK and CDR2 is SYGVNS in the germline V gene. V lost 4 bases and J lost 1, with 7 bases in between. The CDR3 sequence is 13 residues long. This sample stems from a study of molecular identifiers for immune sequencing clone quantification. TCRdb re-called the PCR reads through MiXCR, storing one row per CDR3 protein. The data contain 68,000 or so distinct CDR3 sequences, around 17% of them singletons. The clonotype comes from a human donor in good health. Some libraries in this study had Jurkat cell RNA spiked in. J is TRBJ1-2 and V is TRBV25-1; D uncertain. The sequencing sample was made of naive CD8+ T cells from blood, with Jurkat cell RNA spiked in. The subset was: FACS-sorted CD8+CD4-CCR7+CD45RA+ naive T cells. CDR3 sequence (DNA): TGTGCCAGCAGTGTCACTTTTAACTATGGCTACACCTTC. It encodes CASSVTFNYGYTF.